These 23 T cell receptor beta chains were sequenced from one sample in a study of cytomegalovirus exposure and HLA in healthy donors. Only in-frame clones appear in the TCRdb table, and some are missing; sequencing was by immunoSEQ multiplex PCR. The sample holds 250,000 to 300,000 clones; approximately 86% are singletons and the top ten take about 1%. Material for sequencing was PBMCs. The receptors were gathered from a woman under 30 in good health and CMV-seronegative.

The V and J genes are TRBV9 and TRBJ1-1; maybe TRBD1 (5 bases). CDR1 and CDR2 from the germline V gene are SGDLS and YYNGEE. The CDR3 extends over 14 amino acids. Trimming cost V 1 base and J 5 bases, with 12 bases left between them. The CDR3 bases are TGTGCCAGCAGCGTACAGGGTATGGGGACTGAAGCTTTCTTT. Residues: CASSVQGMGTEAFF. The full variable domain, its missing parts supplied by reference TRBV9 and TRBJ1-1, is DSGVTQTPKHLITATGQRVTLRCSPRSGDLSVYWYQQSLDQGLQFLIQYYNGEERAKGNILERFSAQQFPDLHSELNLSSLELGDSALYFCASSVQGMGTEAFFGQGTRLTVV.

CDR3 bases: TGTGCCATCAGTGTAGCGGGAAATAATTCACCCCTCCACTTT. Translated: CAISVAGNNSPLHF. This chain joins TRBV10-3 and TRBJ1-6; D unresolved. The CDR3 totals 14 residues. V shed 4 bases and J shed 5 bases, with 9 bases lying between them. Germline assignment: CDR1 ENHRY and CDR2 SYGVKD.

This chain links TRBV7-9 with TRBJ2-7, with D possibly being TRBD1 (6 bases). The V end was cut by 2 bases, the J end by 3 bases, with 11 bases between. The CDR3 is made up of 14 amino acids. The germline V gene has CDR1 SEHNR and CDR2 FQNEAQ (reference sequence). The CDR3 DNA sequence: TGTGCCAGCAGCTTACCGCGGACAGACTACGAGCAGTACTTC. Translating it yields CASSLPRTDYEQYF.

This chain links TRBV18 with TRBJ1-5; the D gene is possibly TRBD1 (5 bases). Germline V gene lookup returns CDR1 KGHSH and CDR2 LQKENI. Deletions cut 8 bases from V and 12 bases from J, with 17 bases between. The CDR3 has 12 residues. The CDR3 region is CASLNGGPIQHF. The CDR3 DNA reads TGTGCCAGCCTGAACGGGGGTCCGATCCAGCATTTT.

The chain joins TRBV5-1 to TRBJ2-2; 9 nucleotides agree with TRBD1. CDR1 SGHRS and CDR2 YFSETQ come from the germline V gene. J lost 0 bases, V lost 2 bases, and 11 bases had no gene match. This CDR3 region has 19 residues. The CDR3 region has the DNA TGCGCCAGCAGCTTATCACCCGGGACAGGGTATGCGAACACCGGGGAGCTGTTTTTT. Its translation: CASSLSPGTGYANTGELFF.

CDR3 loop: CATKAGTTDTQYF. The DNA for the CDR3 is TGTGCCACAAAAGCGGGCACCACAGATACGCAGTATTTT. The J gene is TRBJ2-3, the V gene TRBV2; a possible D gene is TRBD2 (6 bases). Between the trimmed V and J ends, which lost 10 bases and 2 bases, there was a span of 13 bases. The CDR3 is made up of 13 amino acids. Germline V gives CDR1 SNHLY, CDR2 FYNNEI.

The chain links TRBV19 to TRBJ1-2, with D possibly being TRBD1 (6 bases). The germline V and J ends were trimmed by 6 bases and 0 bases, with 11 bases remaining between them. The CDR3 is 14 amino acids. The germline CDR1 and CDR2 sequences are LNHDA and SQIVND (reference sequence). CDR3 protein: CASSRTEPNYGYTF. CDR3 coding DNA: TGTGCCAGTAGCCGGACAGAGCCTAACTATGGCTACACCTTC.

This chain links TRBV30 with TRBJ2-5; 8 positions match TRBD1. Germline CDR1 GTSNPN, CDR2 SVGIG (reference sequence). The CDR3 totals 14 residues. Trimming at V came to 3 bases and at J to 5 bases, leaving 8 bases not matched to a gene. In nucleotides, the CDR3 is TGTGCCTGGAGGTTACAGGGGGTCGTGGAGACCCAGTACTTC. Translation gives CAWRLQGVVETQYF.

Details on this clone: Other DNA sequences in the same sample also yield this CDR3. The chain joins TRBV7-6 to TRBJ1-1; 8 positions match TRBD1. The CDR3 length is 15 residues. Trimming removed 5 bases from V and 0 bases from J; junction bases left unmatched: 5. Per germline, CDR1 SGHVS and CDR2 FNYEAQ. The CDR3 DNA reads TGTGCCAGCAGCAGCGGACAGGGTTTGAACACTGAAGCTTTCTTT. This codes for CASSSGQGLNTEAFF.

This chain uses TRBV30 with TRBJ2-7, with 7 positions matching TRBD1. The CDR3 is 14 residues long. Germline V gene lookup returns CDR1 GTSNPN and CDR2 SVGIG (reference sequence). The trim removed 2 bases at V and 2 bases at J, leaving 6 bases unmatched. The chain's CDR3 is CAWSQLDRAYEQYF. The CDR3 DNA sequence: TGTGCCTGGAGTCAACTCGACAGGGCCTACGAGCAGTACTTC.

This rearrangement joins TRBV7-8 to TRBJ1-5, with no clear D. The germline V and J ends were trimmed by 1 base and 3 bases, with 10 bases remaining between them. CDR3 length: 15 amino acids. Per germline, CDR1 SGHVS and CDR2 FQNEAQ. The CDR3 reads CASSLDHGPNQPQHF. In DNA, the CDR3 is TGTGCCAGCAGCTTAGATCATGGGCCCAATCAGCCCCAGCATTTT.

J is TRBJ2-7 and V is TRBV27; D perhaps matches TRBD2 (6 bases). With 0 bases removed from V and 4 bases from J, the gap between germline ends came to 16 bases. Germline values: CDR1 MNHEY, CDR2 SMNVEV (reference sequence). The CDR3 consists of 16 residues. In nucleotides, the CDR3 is TGTGCCAGCAGTTTATCCATAGCGGAGTCCTTGTACGAGCAGTACTTC. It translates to CASSLSIAESLYEQYF.

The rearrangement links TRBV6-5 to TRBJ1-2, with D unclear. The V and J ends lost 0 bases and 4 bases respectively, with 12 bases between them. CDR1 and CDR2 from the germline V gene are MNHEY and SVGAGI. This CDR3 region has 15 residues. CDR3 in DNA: TGTGCCAGCAGTTACTCCGGACGGGAGGGCTATGGCTACACCTTC. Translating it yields CASSYSGREGYGYTF.

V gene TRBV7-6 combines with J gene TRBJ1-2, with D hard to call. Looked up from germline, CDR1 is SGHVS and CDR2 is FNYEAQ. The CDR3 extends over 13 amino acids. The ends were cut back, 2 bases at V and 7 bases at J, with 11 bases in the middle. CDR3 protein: CASSLNGQLGYTF. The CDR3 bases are TGTGCCAGCAGCTTAAACGGTCAACTTGGCTACACCTTC. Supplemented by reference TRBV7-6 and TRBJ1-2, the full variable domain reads GAGVSQSPRYKVTKRGQDVALRCDPISGHVSLYWYRQALGQGPEFLTYFNYEAQQDKSGLPNDRFSAERPEGSISTLTIQRTEQRDSAMYRCASSLNGQLGYTFGSGTRLTVV.

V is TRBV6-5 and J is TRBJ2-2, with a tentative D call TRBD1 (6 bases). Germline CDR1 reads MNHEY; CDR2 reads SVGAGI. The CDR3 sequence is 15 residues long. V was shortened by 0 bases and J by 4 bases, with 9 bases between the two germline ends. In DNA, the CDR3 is TGTGCCAGCAGTTACTCGGGACACCTCACCGGGGAGCTGTTTTTT. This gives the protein CASSYSGHLTGELFF.

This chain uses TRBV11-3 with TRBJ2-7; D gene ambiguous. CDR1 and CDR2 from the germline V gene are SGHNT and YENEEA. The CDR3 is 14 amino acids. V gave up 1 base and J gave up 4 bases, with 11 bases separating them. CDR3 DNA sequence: TGTGCCAGCAGCTTAGTGCCTACACAGTACGAGCAGTACTTC. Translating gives CASSLVPTQYEQYF.

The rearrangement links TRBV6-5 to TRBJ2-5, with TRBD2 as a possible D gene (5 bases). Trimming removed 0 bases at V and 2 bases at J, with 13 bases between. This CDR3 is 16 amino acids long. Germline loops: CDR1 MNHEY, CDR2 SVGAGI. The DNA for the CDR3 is TGTGCCAGCAGTTACTCGAATGAAGCGGCACAAGAGACCCAGTACTTC. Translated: CASSYSNEAAQETQYF.

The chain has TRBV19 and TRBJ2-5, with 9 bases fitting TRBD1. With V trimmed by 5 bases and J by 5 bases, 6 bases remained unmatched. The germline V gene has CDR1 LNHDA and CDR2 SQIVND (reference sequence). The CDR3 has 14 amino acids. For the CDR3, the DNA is TGTGCCAGTAGTCTGGGGACAGGGTGGGAGACCCAGTACTTC. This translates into CASSLGTGWETQYF. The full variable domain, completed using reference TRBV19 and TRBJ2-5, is DGGITQSPKYLFRKEGQNVTLSCEQNLNHDAMYWYRQDPGQGLRLIYYSQIVNDFQKGDIAEGYSVSREKKESFPLTVTSAQKNPTAFYLCASSLGTGWETQYFGPGTRLLVL.

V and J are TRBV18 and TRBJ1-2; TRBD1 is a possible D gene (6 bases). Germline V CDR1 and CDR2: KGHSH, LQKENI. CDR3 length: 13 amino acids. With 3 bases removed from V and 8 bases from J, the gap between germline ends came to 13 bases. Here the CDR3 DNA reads TGTGCCAGCTCACCCGGACAGTTAGACGGCTACACCTTC. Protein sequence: CASSPGQLDGYTF.

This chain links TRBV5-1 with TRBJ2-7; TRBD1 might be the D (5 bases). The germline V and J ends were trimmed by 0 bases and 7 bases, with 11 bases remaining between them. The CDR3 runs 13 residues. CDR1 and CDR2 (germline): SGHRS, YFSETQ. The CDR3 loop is CASSLETEGEQYF. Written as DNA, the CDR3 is TGCGCCAGCAGCTTGGAGACAGAAGGGGAGCAGTACTTC.

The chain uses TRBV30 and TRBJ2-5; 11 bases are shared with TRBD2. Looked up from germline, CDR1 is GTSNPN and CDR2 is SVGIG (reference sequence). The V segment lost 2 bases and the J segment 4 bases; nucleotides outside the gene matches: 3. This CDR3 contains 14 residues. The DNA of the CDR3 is TGTGCCTGGAGTTGGCTAGCGGGAGGAGAGACCCAGTACTTC. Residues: CAWSWLAGGETQYF.

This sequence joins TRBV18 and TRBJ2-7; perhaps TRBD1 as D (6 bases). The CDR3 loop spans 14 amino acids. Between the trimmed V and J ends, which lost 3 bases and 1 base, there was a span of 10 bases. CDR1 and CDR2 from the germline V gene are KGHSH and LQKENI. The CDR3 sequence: CASSPLRGSYEQYF. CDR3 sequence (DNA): TGTGCCAGCTCACCGCTCAGGGGTTCCTACGAGCAGTACTTC.

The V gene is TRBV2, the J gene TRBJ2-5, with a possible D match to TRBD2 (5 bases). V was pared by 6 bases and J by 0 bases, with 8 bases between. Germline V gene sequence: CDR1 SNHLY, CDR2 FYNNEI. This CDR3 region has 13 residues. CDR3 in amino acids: CASRPGYQETQYF. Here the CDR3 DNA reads TGTGCCAGCAGGCCGGGGTACCAAGAGACCCAGTACTTC.